A single sample gave rise to the 20 T cell receptor beta chains below, sequenced in a study of CD8 T cells in Susac syndrome. Random hexamers were used to reverse transcribe roughly 0.45 to 1 ug of RNA. MiXCR was run by TCRdb on the immunoSEQ multiplex PCR reads, yielding one entry per CDR3 protein. The top ten hold 0.098% of the sample, which has roughly 190,000 distinct CDR3 sequences, nearly 97% seen once. Sequenced sample: CD4+ T cells from PBMCs. The source of these receptors is a human donor with Susac syndrome.

This chain uses TRBV7-6 with TRBJ2-1; TRBD2 matches at 12 bases. The J segment lost 2 bases and the V segment lost 1 base, leaving 6 bases of the junction unmatched. From germline, CDR1 is SGHVS and CDR2 FNYEAQ. There are 18 residues in the CDR3. The CDR3, as DNA: TGTGCCAGCAGCTTAGGCTATGCTAGCGGGGGGGCCTACAATGAGCAGTTCTTC. This encodes CASSLGYASGGAYNEQFF.

The chain uses TRBV25-1 and TRBJ2-3; D not certain. The V and J ends lost 0 bases and 5 bases respectively, with 6 bases between them. CDR3 length: 13 amino acids. Germline values: CDR1 MGHDK, CDR2 SYGVNS. In nucleotides, the CDR3 is TGTGCCAGCAGTGAATATTTTAGAGATACGCAGTATTTT. It specifies CASSEYFRDTQYF.

The chain has TRBV14 and TRBJ2-5, with 10 bases matching TRBD1. From germline, CDR1 is SGHDN and CDR2 FVKESK. The length of the CDR3 is 16 residues. The V segment lost 5 bases and the J segment 4 bases; nucleotides outside the gene matches: 10. The chain's CDR3 is CASSGGVGQGGETQYF. The CDR3 DNA sequence: TGTGCCAGCAGCGGGGGAGTCGGACAGGGGGGAGAGACCCAGTACTTC.

The chain uses TRBV7-2 and TRBJ1-2; D unresolved. The length of the CDR3 is 14 residues. The ends were cut back, 1 base at V and 6 bases at J, with 12 bases in the middle. The germline V gene has CDR1 SGHTA and CDR2 FQGNSA. CDR3 nucleotide sequence: TGTGCCAGCAGCTTAGACAGTCTTTACGATGGCTACACCTTC. Protein product: CASSLDSLYDGYTF.

The V call is TRBV4-3, the J call TRBJ1-1; 7 nucleotides agree with TRBD1. There are 15 residues in the CDR3. V lost 4 bases, J lost 2 bases, and 7 bases stayed unmatched. Germline assignment: CDR1 LGHNA and CDR2 YSLEER. The CDR3: CASSPQPGGNTEAFF. In nucleotides, the CDR3 is TGCGCCAGCAGCCCCCAGCCAGGGGGTAACACTGAAGCTTTCTTT.

V is TRBV3-1 and J is TRBJ1-6; 10 positions match TRBD1. The V gene end was trimmed by 4 bases and the J gene end by 7 bases; junction bases not matched to a gene: 10. Germline values: CDR1 LGHDT, CDR2 YNNKEL (reference sequence). The CDR3 is 17 amino acids. CDR3 region: CASSRPPGQGKNSPLHF. CDR3 nucleotide sequence: TGTGCCAGCAGCCGACCTCCGGGACAGGGGAAAAATTCACCCCTCCACTTT.

The chain recombines TRBV20-1 with TRBJ2-3; a possible D gene is TRBD2 (5 bases). Germline V gene lookup returns CDR1 DFQATT and CDR2 SNEGSKA (reference sequence). The CDR3 loop spans 14 amino acids. With 1 base removed from V and 3 bases from J, the gap between germline ends came to 11 bases. CDR3 nucleotides: TGCAGTGCTAGAGTGGGGAGCAGAACAGATACGCAGTATTTT. Its protein is CSARVGSRTDTQYF.

This chain uses TRBV7-9 with TRBJ2-5; 9 bases line up with TRBD2. The ends lost 3 bases at V and 6 bases at J; junction bases unmatched: 5. The CDR3 loop spans 14 amino acids. Germline V lookup: CDR1 SEHNR, CDR2 FQNEAQ (reference sequence). The CDR3 loop is CASSLLAGEKTQYF. Written as DNA, the CDR3 is TGTGCCAGCAGCTTGTTAGCGGGGGAGAAGACCCAGTACTTC. The complete variable domain, with remaining parts taken from reference TRBV7-9 and TRBJ2-5, reads DTGVSQNPRHKITKRGQNVTFRCDPISEHNRLYWYRQTLGQGPEFLTYFQNEAQLEKSRLLSDRFSAERPKGSFSTLEIQRTEQGDSAMYLCASSLLAGEKTQYFGPGTRLLVL.

This sequence joins TRBV21-1 and TRBJ2-3. TRBV21-1 is a pseudogene segment. There are 14 residues in the CDR3. CDR3 residues: CASSKGFSTDTQYF. DNA of the CDR3: TGTGCCAGCAGCAAAGGGTTTAGCACAGATACGCAGTATTTT.

V gene TRBV20-1 combines with J gene TRBJ2-1, with 7 bases fitting TRBD2. This CDR3 is built from 13 residues. The ends lost 3 bases at V and 13 bases at J; junction bases unmatched: 12. The germline gives CDR1 DFQATT, CDR2 SNEGSKA (reference sequence). CDR3 coding DNA: TGCAGTGCTAGTTCGGAGGGAGGGTCTATACAGTTCTTC. It encodes CSASSEGGSIQFF.

The V call is TRBV27, the J call TRBJ2-3; perhaps D is TRBD1 or TRBD2 (6 bases each). Trimming cost V 0 bases and J 1 base, with 11 bases left between them. Germline V CDR1 and CDR2: MNHEY, SMNVEV (reference sequence). The CDR3 spans 16 residues. The CDR3 sequence is CASSLSGGGRTDTQYF. The DNA of the CDR3 is TGTGCCAGCAGTTTATCTGGAGGGGGTCGCACAGATACGCAGTATTTT.

V is TRBV2 and J is TRBJ2-7; D is perhaps TRBD2 (6 bases). The ends were cut back, 6 bases at V and 0 bases at J, with 18 bases in the middle. The CDR3 is 16 residues long. Per germline, CDR1 SNHLY and CDR2 FYNNEI. CDR3 sequence reads: CASSKRRTTSSYEQYF. The CDR3 coding sequence is TGTGCCAGCAGCAAACGGAGGACTACGAGCTCCTACGAGCAGTACTTC. Complete variable domain (other parts from reference TRBV2 and TRBJ2-7): EPEVTQTPSHQVTQMGQEVILRCVPISNHLYFYWYRQILGQKVEFLVSFYNNEISEKSEIFDDQFSVERPDGSNFTLKIRSTKLEDSAMYFCASSKRRTTSSYEQYFGPGTRLTVT.

V is TRBV4-1 and J is TRBJ1-4; tentative D call: TRBD1 (5 bases). Germline V gene lookup returns CDR1 MGHRA and CDR2 YSYEKL. The CDR3 has 15 amino acids. The V gene lost 1 base and the J gene lost 8 bases, with 14 bases spanning the gap. The chain's CDR3 is CASSQAGREGEKLFF. The CDR3 coding sequence is TGCGCCAGCAGCCAAGCGGGCAGGGAAGGAGAAAAACTGTTTTTT.

The V call is TRBV20-1, the J call TRBJ2-4; D perhaps matches TRBD1 (6 bases). Between the trimmed V and J ends, which lost 1 base and 3 bases, there was a span of 19 bases. The CDR3 runs 17 residues. CDR1 is DFQATT, CDR2 SNEGSKA, per germline (reference sequence). The CDR3 region has the DNA TGCAGTGCTAGAGCCACAGGGAATTATTGGGGCAAAAACATTCAGTACTTC. The encoded protein is CSARATGNYWGKNIQYF.

The chain combines TRBV30 with TRBJ1-1; D uncertain. CDR3 length: 12 amino acids. Trimming took 1 base from V and 3 from J, leaving 6 bases between them. The V gene's germline CDR1 is GTSNPN and CDR2 SVGIG (reference sequence). The CDR3, as DNA: TGTGCCTGGAGTGGAGGTTACACTGAAGCTTTCTTT. Protein product: CAWSGGYTEAFF.

This chain links TRBV12-3 or TRBV12-4 with TRBJ1-2; D not certain. This CDR3 spans 13 amino acids. V lost 1 base and J lost 4, with 7 bases in between. CDR3 residues: CASSLGLSYGYTF. The CDR3 DNA sequence: TGTGCCAGCAGTTTAGGGTTAAGCTATGGCTACACCTTC.

CDR3 sequence reads: CASSGTSGLLETQYF. CDR3 sequence (DNA): TGTGCCAGCAGTGGGACTAGCGGATTGTTAGAGACCCAGTACTTC. The genes are TRBV5-4 and TRBJ2-5; 11 nucleotides agree with TRBD2. Germline V lookup: CDR1 SGHNT, CDR2 YYREEE (reference sequence). After removal of 5 bases from V and 4 bases from J, the junction contained 7 bases not matched to a gene. The CDR3 consists of 15 residues. The whole variable domain, filled in from reference TRBV5-4 and TRBJ2-5, reads ETGVTQSPTHLIKTRGQQVTLRCSSQSGHNTVSWYQQALGQGPQFIFQYYREEENGRGNFPPRFSGLQFPNYSSELNVNALELDDSALYLCASSGTSGLLETQYFGPGTRLLVL.

V gene TRBV20-1 combines with J gene TRBJ2-7; tentatively, D is TRBD1 or TRBD2 (5 bases each). The germline gives CDR1 DFQATT, CDR2 SNEGSKA (reference sequence). The V gene lost 1 base and the J gene lost 2 bases, with 9 bases spanning the gap. This CDR3 contains 13 residues. CDR3 coding DNA: TGCAGTGCTAGAGGGGACGGGGCCTACGAGCAGTACTTC. It encodes CSARGDGAYEQYF.

The genes are TRBV4-3 and TRBJ2-1, with D possibly TRBD2 on 5 matching bases. Trimming removed 4 bases from V and 7 bases from J, with 11 bases in between. The CDR3 spans 13 residues. Germline CDR1 LGHNA, CDR2 YSLEER. As DNA, the CDR3 is TGCGCCAGCAGCCTCGATAGGGAGAATGAGCAGTTCTTC. Protein sequence: CASSLDRENEQFF.

This sequence joins TRBV19 and TRBJ2-5, with D perhaps being TRBD1 or TRBD2 (5 bases each). Trimming took off 3 bases at V and 2 bases at J, with 16 bases between the two ends. The germline gives CDR1 LNHDA, CDR2 SQIVND (reference sequence). The CDR3 loop spans 16 amino acids. As DNA, the CDR3 is TGTGCCAGTAGTATCCTGTGGGGGAGTGATCAAGAGACCCAGTACTTC. This gives the protein CASSILWGSDQETQYF.